Shown below are 28 T cell receptor beta chains from a single sample sequenced in a study of T cell repertoires in cytomegalovirus infection (dated by TCRdb to the late 2010s). What the treatment or condition label conveys for this sample: in vitro stimulation with specific CMV peptide epitopes to enrich CMV-specific T cells. TCRdb lists the instrument as Illumina HiSeq 1500. TCRdb trimmed public reads at Q25 via fastp, called clones via MiXCR and kept in-frame beta chains. CDR3 protein duplicates are merged, each entry listing the most common genes and DNA. Here the sample has about half a million distinct CDR3 sequences; more than 30% occur a single time. The ten top clones hold 15% to 20% of the sample. The antigens for these receptors are not known. The sequencing here drew on cultured PBMCs, taken from culture after CMV antigen stimulation. Receptors were obtained from a human donor in good health (CMV status not recorded). Some clones in this sample may be carry-over from other donors' samples.

The chain couples TRBV19 to TRBJ2-5; no reliable D call. The CDR3 is made up of 14 amino acids. V lost 5 bases and J lost 3, with 13 bases in between. CDR1 and CDR2 (germline): LNHDA, SQIVND (reference sequence). This CDR3 reads CASSSLLTEETQYF. The CDR3 coding sequence is TGTGCCAGTAGTTCACTACTGACGGAAGAGACCCAGTACTTC.

The V call is TRBV6-2 or TRBV6-3, the J call TRBJ2-7; D uncertain. This CDR3 has 13 amino acids. Between the trimmed V and J ends, which lost 6 bases and 3 bases, there was a span of 12 bases. The V gene's germline CDR1 is MNHEY and CDR2 SVGEGT. The CDR3 reads CASSRPLSYEQYV. The CDR3 DNA is TGTGCCAGCAGCAGACCCCTGAGCTACGAGCAGTACGTC.

The chain recombines TRBV6-1 with TRBJ1-5, with 7 bases aligning to TRBD1. Germline V gene data show CDR1 as MNHNS and CDR2 as SASEGT. The J segment lost 5 bases and the V segment lost 1 base, leaving 5 bases of the junction unmatched. This CDR3 has 15 residues. CDR3 region: CASSEDRGGYQPQHF. CDR3 coding DNA: TGTGCCAGCAGTGAAGACAGGGGAGGATATCAGCCCCAGCATTTT.

This clonotype was recorded at least ten times. This chain links TRBV7-6 with TRBJ2-5; D unresolved. Germline-derived CDR1 and CDR2 are SGHVS and FNYEAQ. The V gene lost 6 bases and the J gene lost 5 bases, with 13 bases spanning the gap. The CDR3 has 13 residues. The CDR3 region is CASSDRDGETQYF. The CDR3, as DNA: TGTGCCAGCAGTGACCGAGACGGTGAGACCCAGTACTTC.

This clonotype was found a few times. The chain joins TRBV6-1 to TRBJ2-7; a possible D gene is TRBD1 (5 bases). Trimming cost V 8 bases and J 1 base, with 15 bases left between them. Germline assignment: CDR1 MNHNS and CDR2 SASEGT. This CDR3 has 14 amino acids. The CDR3 bases are TGTGCCAGCCTGTGGGGCACACATTCCTACGAGCAGTACTTC. This sequence encodes CASLWGTHSYEQYF.

The chain recombines TRBV11-1 with TRBJ2-6, with 8 positions matching TRBD1. This CDR3 comprises 18 residues. After removal of 4 bases from V and 2 bases from J, the junction contained 10 bases not matched to a gene. Per germline, CDR1 SGHAT and CDR2 FQDESV (reference sequence). The CDR3 nucleotides are TGTGCCAGCAGCTCTAACAGGGGGGTAGTTGCTGGGGCCAACGTCCTGACTTTC. Protein: CASSSNRGVVAGANVLTF.

The CDR3 DNA sequence: TGCGCCAGCAGCTGGGGCCTGTCCAATGAGCAGTTCTTC. Its protein product is CASSWGLSNEQFF. The rearrangement links TRBV5-1 to TRBJ2-1, with D possibly matching TRBD1 (5 bases). Germline values: CDR1 SGHRS, CDR2 YFSETQ. The CDR3 length is 13 residues. The V end lost 3 bases, the J end lost 6 bases, and 10 bases lay between the germline ends. Using reference TRBV5-1 and TRBJ2-1 for the parts outside the CDR3, the full variable domain is KAGVTQTPRYLIKTRGQQVTLSCSPISGHRSVSWYQQTPGQGLQFLFEYFSETQRNKGNFPGRFSGRQFSNSRSEMNVSTLELGDSALYLCASSWGLSNEQFFGPGTRLTVL.

This clonotype was detected only a few times. The chain carries TRBV5-4 and TRBJ2-1; TRBD2 might be the D (6 bases). CDR3 size: 15 residues. V was cut by 4 bases and J by 4 bases, with 15 bases left in between. CDR1 and CDR2 from the germline V gene are SGHNT and YYREEE (reference sequence). CDR3 residues: CASSEMGREYNEQFF. CDR3 bases: TGTGCCAGCAGCGAGATGGGGCGGGAATACAATGAGCAGTTCTTC.

This clonotype was found a few times. This sequence joins TRBV19 and TRBJ2-2; D unclear. V lost 4 bases and J lost 4, with 10 bases in between. The CDR3 runs to 14 residues. The germline gives CDR1 LNHDA, CDR2 SQIVND (reference sequence). This CDR3 is CASSTAIRTGELFF. CDR3 sequence (DNA): TGTGCCAGTAGTACCGCTATTCGCACCGGGGAGCTGTTTTTT.

This clonotype was recorded a few times. V is TRBV7-2 and J is TRBJ2-1; TRBD2 matches at 13 bases. Trimming cost V 5 bases and J 9 bases; bases outside gene matches: 7. The CDR3 runs 15 residues. The germline CDR1 and CDR2 sequences are SGHTA and FQGNSA. DNA of the CDR3: TGTGCCAGCAGCCGGGGACTAGCGGGACCCGGTGAGCAGTTCTTC. Translating it yields CASSRGLAGPGEQFF.

This clonotype was detected a few times. The chain carries TRBV7-3 and TRBJ1-1; D gene uncertain. Per the germline V gene, CDR1 is SGHTA and CDR2 is FQGTGA. CDR3 length equals 15 residues. Deletions cut 5 bases from V and 4 bases from J, with 17 bases between. The chain's CDR3 is CASSELMAGSTEAFF. In DNA, the CDR3 is TGTGCCAGCAGCGAACTTATGGCTGGGAGCACTGAAGCTTTCTTT.

V usage is TRBV6-1 and J usage is TRBJ2-7; 8 bases are shared with TRBD1. The CDR3 has 13 residues. The germline CDR1 and CDR2 sequences are MNHNS and SASEGT. J lost 6 bases, V lost 4 bases, and 5 bases had no gene match. The CDR3 region is CASSGTGYGEQYV. The CDR3 DNA follows: TGTGCCAGCAGTGGGACAGGGTACGGCGAGCAGTACGTC.

The chain combines TRBV6-2 or TRBV6-3 with TRBJ2-1, with TRBD2 identical over 9 bases. The trim removed 6 bases at V and 5 bases at J, leaving 8 bases unmatched. Germline V gives CDR1 MNHEY, CDR2 SVGEGT. The CDR3 sequence is 15 residues long. CDR3 DNA sequence: TGTGCCAGCAGACGTAGCGGGAGCTTCAACAATGAGCAGTTCTTC. Its translation: CASRRSGSFNNEQFF.

This clonotype has at least ten counts. This chain connects TRBV7-2 to TRBJ1-4, with a tentative D call TRBD1 (5 bases). V lost 2 bases and J 7 bases, leaving 14 bases between the germline ends. Germline-derived CDR1 and CDR2 are SGHTA and FQGNSA. This CDR3 is built from 15 residues. The CDR3, as DNA: TGTGCCAGCAGCTTATTCGGGGGGAAGGGTGAAAAACTGTTTTTT. Residues: CASSLFGGKGEKLFF.

This clonotype occurred a few times. The chain recombines TRBV5-4 with TRBJ1-2, with no clear D. Trimming cost V 0 bases and J 5 bases, with 11 bases left between them. This CDR3 contains 14 residues. Germline V gene data show CDR1 as SGHNT and CDR2 as YYREEE (reference sequence). This chain's CDR3 is CASSLGSAVYGYTF. CDR3 DNA sequence: TGTGCCAGCAGCTTGGGATCCGCCGTATATGGCTACACCTTC.

This clonotype was recorded a few times. The gene calls are TRBV6-5 and TRBJ2-7; D is unresolved. The V and J ends lost 8 bases and 5 bases respectively, with 1 base between them. Germline V CDR1 and CDR2: MNHEY, SVGAGI. This CDR3 comprises 8 residues. Written as DNA, the CDR3 is TGTGCCAGCCACGAGCAGTACGTC. This sequence encodes CASHEQYV.

This clonotype was observed a few times. This chain joins TRBV11-2 and TRBJ2-1; 16 nucleotides match TRBD2. CDR1 and CDR2 (germline): SGHAT, FQNNGV. Germline trimming cut 5 bases from V and 2 bases from J; bases unmatched to any gene: 3. The CDR3 consists of 17 residues. The CDR3 sequence: CASSVGTSGRAYNEQFF. The CDR3 nucleotides read TGTGCCAGCAGCGTTGGGACTAGCGGGAGGGCCTACAATGAGCAGTTCTTC.

This sequence joins TRBV3-1 and TRBJ2-4; 9 bases are shared with TRBD2. This CDR3 contains 19 residues. Unmatched junction bases numbered 14, after V lost 4 bases and J lost 1 base. CDR1 is LGHDT and CDR2 is YNNKEL in the germline V gene (reference sequence). The CDR3 nucleotides read TGTGCCAGCAGCCCCTCACCTCTAGCGGGATCGTTGGCCAAAAACATTCAGTACTTC. Its translation is CASSPSPLAGSLAKNIQYF.

The chain recombines TRBV6-5 with TRBJ1-2; TRBD1 might be the D (5 bases). This CDR3 spans 14 amino acids. In germline, CDR1 is MNHEY, CDR2 SVGAGI. The V and J ends lost 2 bases and 1 base respectively, with 8 bases between them. The CDR3 protein is CASSYAGGNYGYTF. The CDR3 bases are TGTGCCAGCAGTTACGCGGGGGGTAACTATGGCTACACCTTC.

This clonotype came up once. A much larger clone lies a single base off, so this may be a read error. The V and J genes are TRBV7-8 and TRBJ1-5, with D unresolved. Germline assignment: CDR1 SGHVS and CDR2 FQNEAQ. This CDR3 comprises 14 residues. The CDR3 is CASSGGYSNQPQRF. The CDR3 region has the DNA TGTGCCAGCAGCGGAGGGTATAGCAATCAGCCCCAGCGTTTT.

Here the CDR3 DNA reads TGTGCCAGCAGCTCCCCTATCACCGGGACAGGGGTACAAGAGACCCAGTACTTC. As protein: CASSSPITGTGVQETQYF. This rearrangement joins TRBV7-8 to TRBJ2-5, with 10 bases fitting TRBD1. CDR3 length equals 18 residues. Per the germline V gene, CDR1 is SGHVS and CDR2 is FQNEAQ. Trimming cost V 4 bases and J 2 bases; bases outside gene matches: 13.

This clonotype was picked up a small number of times. This sequence joins TRBV7-9 and TRBJ1-1; D not resolved. Deletions cut 4 bases from V and 1 base from J, with 19 bases between. Germline values: CDR1 SEHNR, CDR2 FQNEAQ (reference sequence). This CDR3 contains 17 residues. CDR3 DNA sequence: TGTGCCAGCAGCTCCTTCACCGGAATTTCTTCGAACACTGAAGCTTTCTTT. Amino acids: CASSSFTGISSNTEAFF.

This rearrangement joins TRBV11-2 to TRBJ2-1; D could derive from TRBD1 or TRBD2 (6 bases each). The CDR3 has 16 residues. The V end was cut by 5 bases, the J end by 7 bases, with 21 bases between. The germline V gene encodes CDR1 SGHAT and CDR2 FQNNGV. CDR3 region: CASSPIGGGLWNEQFF. DNA of the CDR3: TGTGCCAGCAGCCCCATAGGGGGAGGACTGTGGAATGAGCAGTTCTTC.

This clonotype was observed at least ten times. The chain carries TRBV7-6 and TRBJ2-2; D possibly corresponds to TRBD1 (6 bases). The length of the CDR3 is 16 residues. V was shortened by 0 bases and J by 1 base, with 9 bases between the two germline ends. Germline loops: CDR1 SGHVS, CDR2 FNYEAQ. The CDR3 is CASSLAQGRNTGELFF. The DNA for the CDR3 is TGTGCCAGCAGCTTAGCGCAGGGGCGGAACACCGGGGAGCTGTTTTTT.

This chain uses TRBV6-6 with TRBJ2-5, with TRBD2 identical over 11 bases. CDR1 is MNHNY, CDR2 SVGAGI, per germline (reference sequence). The CDR3 has 18 residues. Germline trimming cut 2 bases from V and 0 bases from J; bases unmatched to any gene: 8. The CDR3 DNA sequence: TGTGCCAGCAGTTACACTCGGCTAGCGGGAGGTCACCAAGAGACCCAGTACTTC. Amino acid sequence: CASSYTRLAGGHQETQYF.

This chain links TRBV19 with TRBJ1-1; D gene unclear. Trimming cost V 3 bases and J 0 bases, with 11 bases left between them. The CDR3 is 15 amino acids. Germline assignment: CDR1 LNHDA and CDR2 SQIVND (reference sequence). The CDR3 loop reads CASSIDRTLNTEAFF. The DNA for the CDR3 is TGTGCCAGTAGTATTGATCGGACCTTGAACACTGAAGCTTTCTTT.

This clonotype was seen only a few times. V usage is TRBV15 and J usage is TRBJ2-1; 7 nucleotides line up with TRBD2. The germline gives CDR1 LNHNV, CDR2 YYDKDF (reference sequence). V lost 1 base, J lost 10 bases, and 4 bases stayed unmatched. There are 13 residues in the CDR3. The chain's CDR3 is CATSRVAGEEQFF. The CDR3 DNA reads as TGTGCCACCAGCAGAGTGGCGGGAGAAGAGCAGTTCTTC.

This clonotype turned up a few times. The rearrangement joins TRBV6-2 or TRBV6-3 to TRBJ1-5, with D perhaps matching TRBD1 (5 bases). Trimming shortened V by 6 bases and J by 0 bases, and 9 bases separated the two germline ends. This CDR3 spans 14 amino acids. CDR1 MNHEY and CDR2 SVGEGT come from the germline V gene. The CDR3 DNA follows: TGTGCCAGCAGGACAGATTATAGCAATCAGCCCCAGCATTTT. Translated, it gives CASRTDYSNQPQHF.